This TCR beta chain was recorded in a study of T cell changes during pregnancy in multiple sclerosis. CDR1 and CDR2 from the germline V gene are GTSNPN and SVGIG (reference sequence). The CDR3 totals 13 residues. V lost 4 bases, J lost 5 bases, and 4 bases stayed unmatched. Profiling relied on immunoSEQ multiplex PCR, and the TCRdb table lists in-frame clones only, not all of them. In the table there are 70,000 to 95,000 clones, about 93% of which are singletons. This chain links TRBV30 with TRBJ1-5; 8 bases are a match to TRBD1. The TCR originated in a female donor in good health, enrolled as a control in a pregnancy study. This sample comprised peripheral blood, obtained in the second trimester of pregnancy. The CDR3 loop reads CAWTGGGHQPQHF. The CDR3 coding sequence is TGTGCCTGGACAGGGGGCGGCCATCAGCCCCAGCATTTT.